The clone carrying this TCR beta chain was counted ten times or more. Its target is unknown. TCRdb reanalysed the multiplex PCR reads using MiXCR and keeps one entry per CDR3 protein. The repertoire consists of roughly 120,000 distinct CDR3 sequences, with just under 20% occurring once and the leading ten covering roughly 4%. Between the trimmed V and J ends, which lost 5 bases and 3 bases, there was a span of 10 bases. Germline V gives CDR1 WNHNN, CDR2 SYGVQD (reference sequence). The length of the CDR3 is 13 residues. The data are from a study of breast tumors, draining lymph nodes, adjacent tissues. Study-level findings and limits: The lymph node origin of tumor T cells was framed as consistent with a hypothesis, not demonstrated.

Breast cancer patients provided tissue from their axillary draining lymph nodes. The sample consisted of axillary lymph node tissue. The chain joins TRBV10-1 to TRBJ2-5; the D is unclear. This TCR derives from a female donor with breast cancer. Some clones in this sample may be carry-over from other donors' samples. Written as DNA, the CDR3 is TGCGCCAGCAGTAGAACCCTTAAAGAGACCCAGTACTTC. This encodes CASSRTLKETQYF.